This TCR beta chain was sequenced in a study of blood T cells in healthy people across ages. The study, taken as a whole, reports: Donor CMV status, an unknown factor, possibly confounded changes in expanded clonotypes.

The authors drew about 10 milliliters of peripheral blood from each donor. Per sample, no less than 5.5 micrograms of total RNA were extracted. Germline lookup yields CDR1 DFQATT and CDR2 SNEGSKA (reference sequence). V was shortened by 0 bases and J by 3 bases, with 9 bases between the two germline ends. CDR3 length: 14 amino acids. Alongside a J-beta primer mix, a sample-barcoded 5' primer served in a second PCR lasting about 7 to 12 cycles. Each CDR3 protein gets one entry after TCRdb re-called the 5' RACE reads with MiXCR. The sample has more than 650,000 distinct CDR3 sequences, about 20% seen once. Of note for this clonotype: Antigen specificity is unknown.

The sample taken for sequencing was blood. The chain combines TRBV20-1 with TRBJ1-5; no clear D. The source is a man between 65 and 79 years old in good health. This chain's CDR3 is CSARDPAFNQPQHF. The CDR3, as DNA: TGCAGTGCTAGAGACCCAGCATTCAATCAGCCCCAGCATTTT.